This TCR beta chain came from a study of T cell responses to AZD1222 COVID-19 vaccine. Method: immunoSEQ multiplex PCR; TCRdb's copy keeps in-frame clones and lacks some. In the table there are about 170,000 clones, more than 80% of which are singletons. The V gene end was trimmed by 0 bases and the J gene end by 10 bases; junction bases not matched to a gene: 6. This CDR3 is 15 amino acids long. Germline-derived CDR1 and CDR2 are KGHDR and SFDVKD. The TCR comes from an adult in good health. V usage is TRBV24-1 and J usage is TRBJ2-1; TRBD2 matches 9 bases. The sample consisted of peripheral blood, taken on day 0 of AZD1222 vaccination. The CDR3, as DNA: TGTGCCACCAGTGATTTGCGGCTAGCGGGAAACGAGCAGTTCTTC. As protein: CATSDLRLAGNEQFF.